The subject of this entry is one T cell receptor (beta chain). What it recognizes is unknown. Molecular identifiers with 6-nucleotide sample barcodes were added during cDNA synthesis via template switching. TCRdb re-called the 5' RACE reads, yielding one record per CDR3 amino acid sequence without DNA. Its table lists about 330,000 distinct CDR3 sequences. This sample stems from a study of monozygotic twins with inflammatory bowel disease. Points from the study as a whole: There was no support for any single strong signal or clonotype associated with IBD. Patient repertoires may carry noise from differing immunosuppressive treatments.

The sequenced sample consisted of blood. This receptor was taken from a human donor with ulcerative colitis or Crohn's disease, or a healthy co-twin of an affected twin (not recorded which).

The CDR3 reads CASSQGAEEQYF. The chain uses TRBV7-2 and TRBJ2-7; TCRdb indicates TRBD1, and absent DNA this call remains unverified. The germline CDR1 and CDR2 sequences are SGHTA and FQGNSA. The CDR3 length is 12 residues.